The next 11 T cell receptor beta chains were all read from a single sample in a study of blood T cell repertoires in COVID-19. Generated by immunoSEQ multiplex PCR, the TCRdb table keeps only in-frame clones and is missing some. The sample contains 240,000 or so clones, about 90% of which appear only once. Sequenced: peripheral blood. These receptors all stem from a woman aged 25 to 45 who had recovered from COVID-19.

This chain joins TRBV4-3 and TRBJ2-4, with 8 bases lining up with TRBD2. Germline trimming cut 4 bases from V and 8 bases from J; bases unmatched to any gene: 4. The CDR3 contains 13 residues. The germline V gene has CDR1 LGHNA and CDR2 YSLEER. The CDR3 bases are TGCGCCAGCAGCCGCGAGCGGGGGTACATTCAGTACTTC. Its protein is CASSRERGYIQYF.

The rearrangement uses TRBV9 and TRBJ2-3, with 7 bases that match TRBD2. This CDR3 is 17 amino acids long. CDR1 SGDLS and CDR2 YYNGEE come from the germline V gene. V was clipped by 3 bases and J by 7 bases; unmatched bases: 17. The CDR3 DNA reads TGTGCCAGCAGCGAGCATCCGAGCGGGGCCCTCTCATATACGCAGTATTTT. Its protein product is CASSEHPSGALSYTQYF.

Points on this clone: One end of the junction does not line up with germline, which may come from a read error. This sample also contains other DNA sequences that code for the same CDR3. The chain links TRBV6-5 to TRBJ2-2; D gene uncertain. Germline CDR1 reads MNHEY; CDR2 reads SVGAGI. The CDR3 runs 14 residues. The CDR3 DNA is TGCGCCAGCAGGCTCCGAGGGAACACCGGGGAGCTGTTTTTT. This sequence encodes CASRLRGNTGELFF.

This CDR3 reads CASSSRSRNTGELFF. In nucleotides, the CDR3 is TGTGCCAGCAGCTCGCGGAGTAGGAACACCGGGGAGCTGTTTTTT. V is TRBV9 and J is TRBJ2-2; no reliable D call. There are 15 residues in the CDR3. V was shortened by 4 bases and J by 1 base, with 11 bases between the two germline ends. Germline loops: CDR1 SGDLS, CDR2 YYNGEE.

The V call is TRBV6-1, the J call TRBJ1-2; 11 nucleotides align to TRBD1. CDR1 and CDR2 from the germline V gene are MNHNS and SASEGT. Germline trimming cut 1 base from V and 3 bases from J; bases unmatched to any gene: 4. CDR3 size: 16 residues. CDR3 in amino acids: CASSEGGDRGYYGYTF. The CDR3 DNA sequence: TGTGCCAGCAGTGAAGGAGGGGACAGGGGGTACTATGGCTACACCTTC.

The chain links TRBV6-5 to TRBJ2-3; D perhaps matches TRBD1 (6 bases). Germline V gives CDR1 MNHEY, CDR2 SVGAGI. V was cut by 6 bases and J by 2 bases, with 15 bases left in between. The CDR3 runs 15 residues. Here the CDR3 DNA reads TGTGCCAGCAGCCCCAGGACAGTACTCACAGATACGCAGTATTTT. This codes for CASSPRTVLTDTQYF.

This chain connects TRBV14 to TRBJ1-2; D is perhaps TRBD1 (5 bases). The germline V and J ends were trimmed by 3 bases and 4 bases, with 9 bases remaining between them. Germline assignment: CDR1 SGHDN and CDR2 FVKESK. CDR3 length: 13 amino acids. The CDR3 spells CASSQRQIYGYTF. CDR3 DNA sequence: TGTGCCAGCAGCCAGCGACAGATCTATGGCTACACCTTC. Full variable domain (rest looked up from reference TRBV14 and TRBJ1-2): EAGVTQFPSHSVIEKGQTVTLRCDPISGHDNLYWYRRVMGKEIKFLLHFVKESKQDESGMPNNRFLAERTGGTYSTLKVQPAELEDSGVYFCASSQRQIYGYTFGSGTRLTVV.

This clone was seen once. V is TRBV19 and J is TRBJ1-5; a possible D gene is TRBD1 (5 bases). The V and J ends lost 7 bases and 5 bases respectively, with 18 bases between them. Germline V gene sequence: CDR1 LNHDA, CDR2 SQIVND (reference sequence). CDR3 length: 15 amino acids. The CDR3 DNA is TGTGCCAGTAATCAAAATATTGGAGGGGATCAGCCCCAGCATTTT. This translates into CASNQNIGGDQPQHF. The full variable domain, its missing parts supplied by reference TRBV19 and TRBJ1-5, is DGGITQSPKYLFRKEGQNVTLSCEQNLNHDAMYWYRQDPGQGLRLIYYSQIVNDFQKGDIAEGYSVSREKKESFPLTVTSAQKNPTAFYLCASNQNIGGDQPQHFGDGTRLSIL.

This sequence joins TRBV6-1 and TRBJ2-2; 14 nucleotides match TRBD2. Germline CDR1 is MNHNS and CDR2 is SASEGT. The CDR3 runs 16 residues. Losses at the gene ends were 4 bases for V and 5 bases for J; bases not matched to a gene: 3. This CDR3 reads CASSGLAGGRTGELFF. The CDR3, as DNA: TGTGCCAGCAGTGGACTAGCGGGGGGGAGGACCGGGGAGCTGTTTTTT.

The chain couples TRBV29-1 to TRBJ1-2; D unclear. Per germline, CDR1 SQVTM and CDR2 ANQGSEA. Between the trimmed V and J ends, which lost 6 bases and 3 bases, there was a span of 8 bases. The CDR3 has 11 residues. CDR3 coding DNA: TGCAGCGTCCAAGAGTACTATGGCTACACCTTC. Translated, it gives CSVQEYYGYTF. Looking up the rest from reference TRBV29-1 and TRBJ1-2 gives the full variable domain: SAVISQKPSRDICQRGTSLTIQCQVDSQVTMMFWYRQQPGQSLTLIATANQGSEATYESGFVIDKFPISRPNLTFSTLTVSNMSPEDSSIYLCSVQEYYGYTFGSGTRLTVV.

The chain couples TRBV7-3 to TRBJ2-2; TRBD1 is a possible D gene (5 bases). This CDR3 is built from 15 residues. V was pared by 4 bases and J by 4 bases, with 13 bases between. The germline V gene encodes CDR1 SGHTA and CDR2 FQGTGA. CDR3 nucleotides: TGTGCCAGCAGCTCAAGGGGTTTTGGCACCGGGGAGCTGTTTTTT. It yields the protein CASSSRGFGTGELFF.